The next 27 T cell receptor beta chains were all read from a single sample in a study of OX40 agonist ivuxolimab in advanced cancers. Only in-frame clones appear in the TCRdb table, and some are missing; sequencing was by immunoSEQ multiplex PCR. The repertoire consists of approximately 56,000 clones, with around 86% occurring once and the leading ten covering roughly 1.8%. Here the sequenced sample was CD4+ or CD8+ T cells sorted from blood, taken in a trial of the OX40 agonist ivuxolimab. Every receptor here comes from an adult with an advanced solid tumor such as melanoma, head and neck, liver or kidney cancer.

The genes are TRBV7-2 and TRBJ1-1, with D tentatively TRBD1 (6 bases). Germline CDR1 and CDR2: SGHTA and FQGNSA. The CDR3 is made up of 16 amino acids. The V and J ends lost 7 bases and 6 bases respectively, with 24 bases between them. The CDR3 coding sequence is TGTGCCAGCACCCCTAAACAGGGACCAGGTAGGGCTGAAGCTTTCTTT. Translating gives CASTPKQGPGRAEAFF. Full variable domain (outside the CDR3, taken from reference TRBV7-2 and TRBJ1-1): GAGVSQSPSNKVTEKGKDVELRCDPISGHTALYWYRQSLGQGLEFLIYFQGNSAPDKSGLPSDRFSAERTGGSVSTLTIQRTQQEDSAVYLCASTPKQGPGRAEAFFGQGTRLTVV.

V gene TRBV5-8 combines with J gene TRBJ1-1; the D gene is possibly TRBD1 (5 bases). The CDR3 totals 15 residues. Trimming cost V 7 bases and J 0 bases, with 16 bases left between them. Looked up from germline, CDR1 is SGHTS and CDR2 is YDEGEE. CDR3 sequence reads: CASAPQWGMNTEAFF. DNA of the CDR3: TGTGCCAGCGCCCCCCAGTGGGGGATGAACACTGAAGCTTTCTTT. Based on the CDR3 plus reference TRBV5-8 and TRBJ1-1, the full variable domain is EAGVTQSPTHLIKTRGQQATLRCSPISGHTSVYWYQQALGLGLQFLLWYDEGEERNRGNFPPRFSGRQFPNYSSELNVNALELEDSALYLCASAPQWGMNTEAFFGQGTRLTVV.

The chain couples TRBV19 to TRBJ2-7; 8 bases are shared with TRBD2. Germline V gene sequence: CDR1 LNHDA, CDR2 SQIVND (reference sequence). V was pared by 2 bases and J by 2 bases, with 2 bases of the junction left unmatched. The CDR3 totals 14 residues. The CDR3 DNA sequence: TGTGCCAGTAGTATAAGCGGGGGTCCCTACGAGCAGTACTTC. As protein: CASSISGGPYEQYF. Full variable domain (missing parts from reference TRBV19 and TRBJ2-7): DGGITQSPKYLFRKEGQNVTLSCEQNLNHDAMYWYRQDPGQGLRLIYYSQIVNDFQKGDIAEGYSVSREKKESFPLTVTSAQKNPTAFYLCASSISGGPYEQYFGPGTRLTVT.

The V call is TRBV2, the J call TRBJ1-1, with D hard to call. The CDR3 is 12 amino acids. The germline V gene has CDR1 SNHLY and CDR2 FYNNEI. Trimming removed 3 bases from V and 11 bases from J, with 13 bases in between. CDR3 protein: CASSDHLGGAFF. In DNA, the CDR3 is TGTGCCAGCAGTGACCACCTAGGAGGCGCTTTCTTT.

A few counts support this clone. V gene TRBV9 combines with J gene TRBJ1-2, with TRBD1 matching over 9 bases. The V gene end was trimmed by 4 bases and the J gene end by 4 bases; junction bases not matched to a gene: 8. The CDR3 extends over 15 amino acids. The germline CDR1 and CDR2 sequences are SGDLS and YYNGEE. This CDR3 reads CASSPRTGVFYGYTF. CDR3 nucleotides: TGTGCCAGCAGCCCTCGGACAGGGGTCTTCTATGGCTACACCTTC.

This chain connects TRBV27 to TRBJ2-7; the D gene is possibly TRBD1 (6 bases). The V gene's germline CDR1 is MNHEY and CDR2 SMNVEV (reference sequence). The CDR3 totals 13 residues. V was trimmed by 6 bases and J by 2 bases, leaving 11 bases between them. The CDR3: CASSYRETYEQYF. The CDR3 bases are TGTGCCAGCAGCTACAGGGAAACCTACGAGCAGTACTTC.

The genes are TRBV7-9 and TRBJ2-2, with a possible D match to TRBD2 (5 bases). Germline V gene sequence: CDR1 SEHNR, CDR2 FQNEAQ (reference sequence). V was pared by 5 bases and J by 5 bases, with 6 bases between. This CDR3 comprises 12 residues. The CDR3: CASSPGTGELFF. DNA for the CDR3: TGTGCCAGCAGCCCGGGGACCGGGGAGCTGTTTTTT. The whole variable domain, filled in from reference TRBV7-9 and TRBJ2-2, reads DTGVSQNPRHKITKRGQNVTFRCDPISEHNRLYWYRQTLGQGPEFLTYFQNEAQLEKSRLLSDRFSAERPKGSFSTLEIQRTEQGDSAMYLCASSPGTGELFFGEGSRLTVL.

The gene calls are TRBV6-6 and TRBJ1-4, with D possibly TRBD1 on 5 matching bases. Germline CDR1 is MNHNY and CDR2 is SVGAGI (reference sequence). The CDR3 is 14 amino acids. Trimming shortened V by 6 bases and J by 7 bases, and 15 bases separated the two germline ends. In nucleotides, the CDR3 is TGTGCCAGCAGCTCCACTGGAGGGGCTGAAAAACTGTTTTTT. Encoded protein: CASSSTGGAEKLFF.

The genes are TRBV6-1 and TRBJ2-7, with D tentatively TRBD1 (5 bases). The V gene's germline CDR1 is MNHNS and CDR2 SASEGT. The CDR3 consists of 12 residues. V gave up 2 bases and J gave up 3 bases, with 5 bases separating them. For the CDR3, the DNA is TGTGCCAGCAGTGAACAGGGCTACGAGCAGTACTTC. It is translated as CASSEQGYEQYF.

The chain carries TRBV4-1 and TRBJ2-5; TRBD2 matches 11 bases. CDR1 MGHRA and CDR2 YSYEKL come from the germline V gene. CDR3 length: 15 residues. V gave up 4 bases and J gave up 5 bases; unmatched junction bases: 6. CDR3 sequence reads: CASSLLAGGRETQYF. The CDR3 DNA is TGCGCCAGCAGCCTGCTAGCGGGGGGAAGGGAGACCCAGTACTTC.

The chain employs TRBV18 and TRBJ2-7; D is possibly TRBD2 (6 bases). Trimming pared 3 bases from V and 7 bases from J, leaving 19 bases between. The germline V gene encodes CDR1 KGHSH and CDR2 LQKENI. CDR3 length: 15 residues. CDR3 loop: CASSPSGNPGREQYV. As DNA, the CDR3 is TGTGCCAGCTCACCGTCAGGGAACCCGGGGAGGGAGCAGTACGTC.

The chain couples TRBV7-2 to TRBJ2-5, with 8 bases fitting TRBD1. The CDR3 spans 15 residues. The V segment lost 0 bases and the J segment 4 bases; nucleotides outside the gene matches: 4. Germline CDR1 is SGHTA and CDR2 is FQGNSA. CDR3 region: CASSLARTGRETQYF. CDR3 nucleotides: TGTGCCAGCAGCTTAGCGCGGACAGGGAGAGAGACCCAGTACTTC.

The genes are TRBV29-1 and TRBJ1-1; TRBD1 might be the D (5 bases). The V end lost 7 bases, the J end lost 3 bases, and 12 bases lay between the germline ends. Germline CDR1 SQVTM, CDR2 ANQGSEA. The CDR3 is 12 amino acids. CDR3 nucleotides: TGCAGCGGCCGAGGGGTAGACACTGAAGCTTTCTTT. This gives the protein CSGRGVDTEAFF.

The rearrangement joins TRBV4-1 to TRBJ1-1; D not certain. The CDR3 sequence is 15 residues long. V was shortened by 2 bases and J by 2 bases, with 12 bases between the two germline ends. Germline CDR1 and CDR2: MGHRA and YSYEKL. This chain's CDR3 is CASSQPAGGNTEAFF. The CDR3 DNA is TGCGCCAGCAGCCAACCTGCAGGCGGTAACACTGAAGCTTTCTTT.

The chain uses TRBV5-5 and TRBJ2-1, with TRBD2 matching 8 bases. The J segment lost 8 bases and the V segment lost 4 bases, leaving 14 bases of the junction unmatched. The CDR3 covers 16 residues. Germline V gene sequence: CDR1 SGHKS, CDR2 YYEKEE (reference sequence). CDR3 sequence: CASSPVPLAGGDEQFF. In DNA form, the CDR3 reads TGTGCCAGCAGCCCCGTCCCCCTAGCGGGCGGCGATGAGCAGTTCTTC.

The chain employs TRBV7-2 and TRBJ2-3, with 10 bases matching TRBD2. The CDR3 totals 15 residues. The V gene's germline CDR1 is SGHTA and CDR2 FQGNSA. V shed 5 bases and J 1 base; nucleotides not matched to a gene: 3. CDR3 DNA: TGTGCCAGCAGCCCCGGGACTAGCGGCACAGATACGCAGTATTTT. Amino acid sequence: CASSPGTSGTDTQYF.

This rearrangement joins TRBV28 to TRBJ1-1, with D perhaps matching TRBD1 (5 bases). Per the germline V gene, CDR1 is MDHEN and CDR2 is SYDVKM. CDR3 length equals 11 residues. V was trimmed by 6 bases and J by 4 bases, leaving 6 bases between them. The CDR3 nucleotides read TGTGCCAGCAGGGGGCCCACTGAAGCTTTCTTT. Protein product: CASRGPTEAFF. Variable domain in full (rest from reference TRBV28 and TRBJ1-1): DVKVTQSSRYLVKRTGEKVFLECVQDMDHENMFWYRQDPGLGLRLIYFSYDVKMKEKGDIPEGYSVSREKKERFSLILESASTNQTSMYLCASRGPTEAFFGQGTRLTVV.

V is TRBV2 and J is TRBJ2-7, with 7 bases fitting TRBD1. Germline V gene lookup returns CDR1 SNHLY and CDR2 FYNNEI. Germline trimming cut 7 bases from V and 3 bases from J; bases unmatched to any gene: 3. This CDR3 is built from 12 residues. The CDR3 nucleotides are TGTGCCAGCAACAGACAGGGCTACGAGCAGTACGTC. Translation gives CASNRQGYEQYV.

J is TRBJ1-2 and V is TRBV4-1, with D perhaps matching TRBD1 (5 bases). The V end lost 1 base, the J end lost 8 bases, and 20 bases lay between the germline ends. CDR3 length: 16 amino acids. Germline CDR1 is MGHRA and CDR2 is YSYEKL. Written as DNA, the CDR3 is TGCGCCAGCAGCCAAGTTTTCTCGGCGGGGGATCAAGGCTACACCTTC. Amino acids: CASSQVFSAGDQGYTF.

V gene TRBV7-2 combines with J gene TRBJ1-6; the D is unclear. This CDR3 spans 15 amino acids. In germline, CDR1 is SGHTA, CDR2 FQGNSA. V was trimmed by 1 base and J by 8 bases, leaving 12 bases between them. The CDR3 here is CASSLEKGLHSPLHF. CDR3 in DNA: TGTGCCAGCAGCTTAGAGAAGGGTCTACATTCACCCCTCCACTTT.

DNA of the CDR3: TGTGCCAGCAGCCGGGGGGGCAGGAATGAGCAGTTCTTC. Translated: CASSRGGRNEQFF. The chain couples TRBV9 to TRBJ2-1; 8 bases align to TRBD2. The CDR3 length is 13 residues. Germline V CDR1 and CDR2: SGDLS, YYNGEE. V shed 4 bases and J 7 bases; nucleotides not matched to a gene: 4.

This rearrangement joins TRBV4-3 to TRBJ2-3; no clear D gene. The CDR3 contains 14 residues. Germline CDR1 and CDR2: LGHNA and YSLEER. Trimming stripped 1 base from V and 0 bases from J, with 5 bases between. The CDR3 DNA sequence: TGCGCCAGCAGCCAAGGGTCCAGCACAGATACGCAGTATTTT. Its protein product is CASSQGSSTDTQYF.

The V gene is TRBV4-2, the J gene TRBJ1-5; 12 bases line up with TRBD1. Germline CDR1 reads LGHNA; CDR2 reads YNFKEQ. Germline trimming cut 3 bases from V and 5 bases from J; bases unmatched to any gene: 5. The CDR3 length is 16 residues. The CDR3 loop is CASSQEGQGADQPQHF. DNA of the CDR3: TGTGCCAGCAGCCAGGAGGGACAGGGGGCGGATCAGCCCCAGCATTTT.

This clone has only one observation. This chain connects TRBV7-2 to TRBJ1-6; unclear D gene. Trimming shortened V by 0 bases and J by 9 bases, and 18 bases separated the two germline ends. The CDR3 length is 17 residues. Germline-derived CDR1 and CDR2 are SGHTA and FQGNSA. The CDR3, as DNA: TGTGCCAGCAGCTTAGCCCCGATCCGGGCGTTAGGTTCACCCCTCCACTTT. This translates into CASSLAPIRALGSPLHF.

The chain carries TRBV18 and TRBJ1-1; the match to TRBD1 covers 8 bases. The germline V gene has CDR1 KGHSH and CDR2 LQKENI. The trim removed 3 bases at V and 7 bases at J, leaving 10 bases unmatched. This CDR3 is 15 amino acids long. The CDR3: CASSPSRQGLVEAFF. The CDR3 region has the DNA TGTGCCAGCTCACCGTCGCGACAGGGGTTAGTTGAAGCTTTCTTT.

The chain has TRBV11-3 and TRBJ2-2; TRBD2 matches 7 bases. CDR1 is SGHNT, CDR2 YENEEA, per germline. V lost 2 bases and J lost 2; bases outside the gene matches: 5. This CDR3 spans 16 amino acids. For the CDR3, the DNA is TGTGCCAGCAGCTTATATGGCGGGGGTAACACCGGGGAGCTGTTTTTT. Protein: CASSLYGGGNTGELFF.

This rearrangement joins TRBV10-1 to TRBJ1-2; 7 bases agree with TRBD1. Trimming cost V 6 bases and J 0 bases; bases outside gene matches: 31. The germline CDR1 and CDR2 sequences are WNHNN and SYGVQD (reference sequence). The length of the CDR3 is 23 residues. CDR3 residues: CASSGDSVAPLFYPGPSNYGYTF. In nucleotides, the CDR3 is TGCGCCAGCAGCGGGGACAGCGTCGCCCCCCTCTTTTACCCCGGACCTTCTAACTATGGCTACACCTTC.